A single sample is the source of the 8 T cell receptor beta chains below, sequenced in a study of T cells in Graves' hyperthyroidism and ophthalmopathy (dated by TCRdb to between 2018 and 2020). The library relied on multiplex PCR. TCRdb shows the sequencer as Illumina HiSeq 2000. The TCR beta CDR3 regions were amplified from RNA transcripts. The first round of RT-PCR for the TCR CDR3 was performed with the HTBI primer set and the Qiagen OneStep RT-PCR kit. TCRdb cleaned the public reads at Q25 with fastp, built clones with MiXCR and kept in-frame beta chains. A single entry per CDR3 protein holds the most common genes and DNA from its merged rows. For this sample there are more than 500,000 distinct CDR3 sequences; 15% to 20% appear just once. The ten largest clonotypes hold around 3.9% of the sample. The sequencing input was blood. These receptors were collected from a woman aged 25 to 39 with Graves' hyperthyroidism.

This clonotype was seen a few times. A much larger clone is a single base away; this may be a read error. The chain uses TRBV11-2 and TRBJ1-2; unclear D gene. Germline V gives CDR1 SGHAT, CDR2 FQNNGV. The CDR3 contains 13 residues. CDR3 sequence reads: CAGSFRPLHGYTF. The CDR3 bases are TGTGCCGGCAGCTTCCGACCTCTCCATGGCTACACCTTC.

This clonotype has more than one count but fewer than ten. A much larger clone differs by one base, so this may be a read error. CDR3 DNA sequence: TGTGCCAGCAGTGAGACTAACGGGAATGAGCAGTTCTTC. Its translation: CASSETNGNEQFF. The V and J genes are TRBV6-1 and TRBJ2-1; tentative D call: TRBD2 (5 bases). CDR3 length: 13 amino acids. CDR1 is MNHNS, CDR2 SASEGT, per germline. The germline V and J ends were trimmed by 3 bases and 7 bases, with 10 bases remaining between them.

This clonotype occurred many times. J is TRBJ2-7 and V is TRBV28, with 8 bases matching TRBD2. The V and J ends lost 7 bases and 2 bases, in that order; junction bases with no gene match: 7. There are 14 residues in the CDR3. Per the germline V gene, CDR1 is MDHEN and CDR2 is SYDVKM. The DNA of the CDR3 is TGTGCCAGCAATCTAGCGGGTGGGGCCTACGAGCAGTACTTC. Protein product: CASNLAGGAYEQYF. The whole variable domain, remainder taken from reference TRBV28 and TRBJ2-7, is DVKVTQSSRYLVKRTGEKVFLECVQDMDHENMFWYRQDPGLGLRLIYFSYDVKMKEKGDIPEGYSVSREKKERFSLILESASTNQTSMYLCASNLAGGAYEQYFGPGTRLTVT.

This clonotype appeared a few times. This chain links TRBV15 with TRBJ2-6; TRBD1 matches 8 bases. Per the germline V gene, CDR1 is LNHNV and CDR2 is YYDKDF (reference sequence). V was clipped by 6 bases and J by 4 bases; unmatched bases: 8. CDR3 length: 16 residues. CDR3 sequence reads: CATRGQGNSGANVLTF. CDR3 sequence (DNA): TGTGCCACCAGAGGACAGGGAAACTCCGGGGCCAACGTCCTGACTTTC.

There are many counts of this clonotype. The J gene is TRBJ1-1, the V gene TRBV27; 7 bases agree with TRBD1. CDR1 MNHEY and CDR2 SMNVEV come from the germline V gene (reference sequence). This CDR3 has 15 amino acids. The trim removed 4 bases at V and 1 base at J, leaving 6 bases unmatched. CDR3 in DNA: TGTGCCAGCAGTTCCCTGACAGGGTGGAACACTGAAGCTTTCTTT. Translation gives CASSSLTGWNTEAFF.

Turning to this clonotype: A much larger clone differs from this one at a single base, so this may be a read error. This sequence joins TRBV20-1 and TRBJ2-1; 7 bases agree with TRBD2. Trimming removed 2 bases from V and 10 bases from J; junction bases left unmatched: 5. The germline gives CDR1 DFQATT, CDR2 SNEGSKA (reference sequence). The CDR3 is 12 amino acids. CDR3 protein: CSARTGGTEQFF. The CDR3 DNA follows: TGCAGTGCTAGAACCGGGGGGACGGAGCAGTTCTTC.

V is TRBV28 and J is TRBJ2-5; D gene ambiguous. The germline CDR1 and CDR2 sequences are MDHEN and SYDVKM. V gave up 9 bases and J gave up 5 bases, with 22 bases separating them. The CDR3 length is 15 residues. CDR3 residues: CASSIDREEAETQYF. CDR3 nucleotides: TGTGCCAGTAGTATAGATCGAGAAGAAGCGGAGACCCAGTACTTC.

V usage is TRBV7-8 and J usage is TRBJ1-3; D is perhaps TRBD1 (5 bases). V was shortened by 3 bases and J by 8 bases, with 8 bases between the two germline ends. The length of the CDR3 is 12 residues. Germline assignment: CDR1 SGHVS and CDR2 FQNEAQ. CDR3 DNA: TGTGCCAGCAGCTTGGGGGGAGACACCATATATTTT. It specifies CASSLGGDTIYF. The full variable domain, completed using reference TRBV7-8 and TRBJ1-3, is GAGVSQSPRYKVAKRGQDVALRCDPISGHVSLFWYQQALGQGPEFLTYFQNEAQLDKSGLPSDRFFAERPEGSVSTLKIQRTQQEDSAVYLCASSLGGDTIYFGEGSWLTVV.